This passage covers 18 T cell receptor beta chains from one sample sequenced in a study of beta chain features in type 1 diabetes. Every isolated RNA sample was fully reverse transcribed, so sequencing captured expressed TCRB transcripts. TCRdb's copy holds only in-frame clones and misses some; the assay was immunoSEQ multiplex PCR. Here the sample spans a few hundred thousand clones, around 13% being singletons. Sample: naive CD4+ T cells from blood. These receptors were collected from a man aged 25-40 years in good health.

V gene TRBV4-3 combines with J gene TRBJ2-1; tentative D call: TRBD2 (5 bases). V shed 0 bases and J shed 7 bases, with 19 bases lying between them. The germline V gene has CDR1 LGHNA and CDR2 YSLEER. The CDR3 has 17 residues. CDR3 bases: TGCGCCAGCAGCCAAGAGTTTAGGGCTAGCTGGTCAAATGAGCAGTTCTTC. Encoded protein: CASSQEFRASWSNEQFF.

The rearrangement links TRBV6-1 to TRBJ2-1, with D hard to call. CDR1 MNHNS and CDR2 SASEGT come from the germline V gene. The V end was cut by 3 bases, the J end by 3 bases, with 9 bases between. The CDR3 sequence is 14 residues long. CDR3: CASSDLWDYNEQFF. Written as DNA, the CDR3 is TGTGCCAGCAGTGATCTTTGGGACTACAATGAGCAGTTCTTC.

The J gene is TRBJ2-2, the V gene TRBV2; weak D call: TRBD1 (6 bases). V lost 6 bases and J 4 bases, leaving 15 bases between the germline ends. CDR3 length: 15 amino acids. Germline V CDR1 and CDR2: SNHLY, FYNNEI. In DNA form, the CDR3 reads TGTGCCAGCAGCCTAAATACAGGGTTCACCGGGGAGCTGTTTTTT. Protein: CASSLNTGFTGELFF.

A note on this clone: The same CDR3 also results from other DNA sequences found in this sample. The rearrangement joins TRBV20-1 to TRBJ1-2; D is undetermined. Looked up from germline, CDR1 is DFQATT and CDR2 is SNEGSKA (reference sequence). The CDR3 extends over 11 amino acids. The V and J ends lost 1 base and 5 bases respectively, with 5 bases between them. DNA for the CDR3: TGCAGTGCTAGAGGGGTGTATGGCTACACCTTC. It specifies CSARGVYGYTF.

In its sample, this clone was seen a few times. The J gene is TRBJ1-6, the V gene TRBV4-3; D gene uncertain. This CDR3 has 18 residues. Trimming left V 0 bases short and J 0 bases short, with 12 bases between. Germline V gene lookup returns CDR1 LGHNA and CDR2 YSLEER. CDR3 loop: CASSQDVGRSSYNSPLHF. DNA for the CDR3: TGCGCCAGCAGCCAAGATGTTGGCAGAAGCTCCTATAATTCACCCCTCCACTTT.

This clone was seen a handful of times. This chain links TRBV29-1 with TRBJ1-1; D is uncertain. Per germline, CDR1 SQVTM and CDR2 ANQGSEA. The CDR3 is made up of 10 amino acids. Trimming removed 1 base from V and 8 bases from J, with 5 bases in between. The CDR3, as DNA: TGCAGCGTTGAAGGTATGGAAGCTTTCTTT. Its protein product is CSVEGMEAFF.

The V and J genes are TRBV19 and TRBJ2-6; D is perhaps TRBD1 or TRBD2 (5 bases each). The CDR3 is made up of 17 amino acids. Germline V gene sequence: CDR1 LNHDA, CDR2 SQIVND (reference sequence). With 10 bases removed from V and 0 bases from J, the gap between germline ends came to 19 bases. The CDR3 reads CATGPGRRSSGANVLTF. CDR3 bases: TGTGCCACCGGGCCGGGACGTAGAAGCTCTGGGGCCAACGTCCTGACTTTC. The full variable domain, rest sourced from reference TRBV19 and TRBJ2-6, is DGGITQSPKYLFRKEGQNVTLSCEQNLNHDAMYWYRQDPGQGLRLIYYSQIVNDFQKGDIAEGYSVSREKKESFPLTVTSAQKNPTAFYLCATGPGRRSSGANVLTFGAGSRLTVL.

The chain recombines TRBV18 with TRBJ2-3, with 8 bases fitting TRBD2. Germline V gene lookup returns CDR1 KGHSH and CDR2 LQKENI. CDR3 length equals 15 residues. The J segment lost 0 bases and the V segment lost 3 bases, leaving 2 bases of the junction unmatched. The CDR3 DNA reads as TGTGCCAGCTCACCGACTAGCGTGAGCACAGATACGCAGTATTTT. Encoded protein: CASSPTSVSTDTQYF. Using reference TRBV18 and TRBJ2-3 for the parts outside the CDR3, the full variable domain is NAGVMQNPRHLVRRRGQEARLRCSPMKGHSHVYWYRQLPEEGLKFMVYLQKENIIDESGMPKERFSAEFPKEGPSILRIQQVVRGDSAAYFCASSPTSVSTDTQYFGPGTRLTVL.

This clone was observed a few times. The chain recombines TRBV7-2 with TRBJ2-7; D is possibly TRBD2 (5 bases). Deletions cut 5 bases from V and 3 bases from J, with 20 bases between. The CDR3 is made up of 16 amino acids. The germline V gene encodes CDR1 SGHTA and CDR2 FQGNSA. In nucleotides, the CDR3 is TGTGCCAGCAGCCGAAGGGAGAGTTCTGCAGGCTACGAGCAGTACTTC. It is translated as CASSRRESSAGYEQYF.

This clone came up a few times. The chain has TRBV5-4 and TRBJ2-2; 11 bases are shared with TRBD2. The germline gives CDR1 SGHNT, CDR2 YYREEE (reference sequence). The CDR3 sequence is 18 residues long. V shed 2 bases and J 4 bases; nucleotides not matched to a gene: 10. CDR3 nucleotide sequence: TGTGCCAGCAGCTTTCGACTAGCGGGGATAGAAGGCACCGGGGAGCTGTTTTTT. Protein: CASSFRLAGIEGTGELFF.

This clone was counted between two and nine times. The chain couples TRBV7-3 to TRBJ2-7; 7 bases map to TRBD1. Germline-derived CDR1 and CDR2 are SGHTA and FQGTGA. This CDR3 spans 9 amino acids. CDR3 nucleotides: TGTGCCAGCAGCTCTAGGACAGGCGTC. The encoded protein is CASSSRTGV.

This clone was observed a few times. V and J are TRBV7-2 and TRBJ2-4; D gene uncertain. The germline V gene has CDR1 SGHTA and CDR2 FQGNSA. CDR3 length equals 14 residues. Trimming stripped 5 bases from V and 9 bases from J, with 17 bases between. CDR3 amino acids: CASSPETSWSIQYF. Here the CDR3 DNA reads TGTGCCAGCAGCCCCGAAACATCGTGGAGCATTCAGTACTTC.

This clone has just a few counts. The chain combines TRBV2 with TRBJ2-1; D gene ambiguous. Trimming shortened V by 8 bases and J by 4 bases, and 6 bases separated the two germline ends. The CDR3 has 11 residues. Germline V CDR1 and CDR2: SNHLY, FYNNEI. CDR3 protein: CASVPYNEQFF. The CDR3 DNA is TGTGCCAGCGTACCATACAATGAGCAGTTCTTC.

The rearrangement joins TRBV18 to TRBJ1-1; a possible D gene is TRBD1 (6 bases). The CDR3 sequence is 14 residues long. The germline CDR1 and CDR2 sequences are KGHSH and LQKENI. The ends were cut back, 5 bases at V and 1 base at J, with 11 bases in the middle. The CDR3 nucleotides are TGTGCCAGCTCAAATGACAGGTCGAACACTGAAGCTTTCTTT. This encodes CASSNDRSNTEAFF.

The chain links TRBV5-6 to TRBJ2-1; perhaps D is TRBD1 or TRBD2 (5 bases each). The CDR3 sequence is 14 residues long. The germline V gene encodes CDR1 SGHDT and CDR2 YYEEEE. Trimming stripped 7 bases from V and 3 bases from J, with 14 bases between. The CDR3 region has the DNA TGTGCCAGCCACTTGGGACGATACTACAATGAGCAGTTCTTC. This encodes CASHLGRYYNEQFF.

The chain is built from TRBV11-2 and TRBJ2-1, with D possibly being TRBD1 (5 bases). This CDR3 region has 14 residues. In germline, CDR1 is SGHAT, CDR2 FQNNGV. The V and J ends lost 4 bases and 4 bases respectively, with 11 bases between them. The CDR3 sequence: CASSSVGQYNEQFF. The CDR3 DNA sequence: TGTGCCAGCAGCTCGGTGGGGCAGTACAATGAGCAGTTCTTC.

This chain joins TRBV5-1 and TRBJ2-1, with D possibly TRBD2 on 6 matching bases. Germline assignment: CDR1 SGHRS and CDR2 YFSETQ. The CDR3 is 15 residues long. V lost 4 bases to trimming and J lost 0 bases, with 11 bases between them. The CDR3: CASSRVEGSYNEQFF. The CDR3 DNA sequence: TGCGCCAGCAGCCGGGTGGAGGGCTCCTACAATGAGCAGTTCTTC.

V is TRBV29-1 and J is TRBJ1-5, with 7 bases aligning to TRBD1. V was clipped by 5 bases and J by 4 bases; unmatched bases: 5. Germline CDR1 is SQVTM and CDR2 is ANQGSEA. The CDR3 has 13 residues. The CDR3 coding sequence is TGCAGCGTTCAAGGGACAGAAAATCAGCCCCAGCATTTT. It encodes CSVQGTENQPQHF.